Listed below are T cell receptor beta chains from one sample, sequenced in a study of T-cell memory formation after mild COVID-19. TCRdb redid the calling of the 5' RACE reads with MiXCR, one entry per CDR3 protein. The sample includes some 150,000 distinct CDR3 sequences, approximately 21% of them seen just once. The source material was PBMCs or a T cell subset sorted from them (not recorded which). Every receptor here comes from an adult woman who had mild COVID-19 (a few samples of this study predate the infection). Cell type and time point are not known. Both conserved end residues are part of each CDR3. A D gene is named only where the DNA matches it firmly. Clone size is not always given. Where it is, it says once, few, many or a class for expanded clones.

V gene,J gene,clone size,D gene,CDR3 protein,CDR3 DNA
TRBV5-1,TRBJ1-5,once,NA,CASSREADQPQHF,TGCGCCAGCAGCCGGGAGGCGGATCAGCCCCAGCATTTT
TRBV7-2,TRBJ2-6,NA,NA,CASSLAAGGGANVLTF,TGTGCCAGCAGCTTGGCGGCGGGTGGAGGGGCCAACGTCCTGACTTTC
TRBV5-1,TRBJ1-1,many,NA,CASSLAAGGTEAFF,TGCGCCAGCAGCTTGGCCGCGGGGGGCACTGAAGCTTTCTTT
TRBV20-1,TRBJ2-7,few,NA,CSARDNQGGTYEQYF,TGCAGTGCTAGAGATAACCAGGGGGGAACCTACGAGCAGTACTTC
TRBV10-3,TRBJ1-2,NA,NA,CASSAGAQGGYTF,TGTGCCTCCTCAGCGGGTGCGCAAGGCGGCTACACCTTC
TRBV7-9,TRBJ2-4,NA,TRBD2,CASSSGLAGLFGNIQYF,TGTGCCAGCAGCTCAGGACTAGCGGGCTTATTTGGAAACATTCAGTACTTC
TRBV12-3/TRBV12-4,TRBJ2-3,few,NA,CASSPSPGVGDTQYF,TGTGCCAGCAGTCCATCCCCGGGGGTTGGGGATACGCAGTATTTT
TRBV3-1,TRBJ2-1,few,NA,CASSPLLPGRNEQFF,TGTGCCAGCAGCCCTTTGCTCCCGGGGCGAAATGAGCAGTTCTTC
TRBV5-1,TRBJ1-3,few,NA,CASSSAGTTSGNTIYF,TGCGCCAGCAGCTCTGCGGGGACCACCTCTGGAAACACCATATATTTT
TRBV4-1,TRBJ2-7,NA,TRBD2,CASSQDGASGSYEQYF,TGCGCCAGCAGCCAAGACGGTGCTAGCGGTTCCTACGAGCAGTACTTC
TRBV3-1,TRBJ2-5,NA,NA,CASRTSSGAQETQYF,TGTGCCAGCAGAACGTCCTCGGGTGCCCAAGAGACCCAGTACTTC
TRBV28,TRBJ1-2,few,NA,CASIPGDLFGYGYTF,TGTGCCAGCATACCAGGCGACCTCTTCGGGTATGGCTACACCTTC
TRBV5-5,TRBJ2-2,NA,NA,CASSQLAGELFF,TGTGCCAGCAGCCAGCTAGCCGGGGAGCTGTTTTTT
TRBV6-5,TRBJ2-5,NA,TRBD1,CASSYSPGQGSETQYF,TGTGCCAGCAGTTACTCGCCGGGACAGGGAAGTGAGACCCAGTACTTC
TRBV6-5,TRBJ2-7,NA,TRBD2,CASSTGTSGRGSYEQYF,TGTGCCAGCAGTACCGGGACTAGCGGGAGAGGGTCCTACGAGCAGTACTTC
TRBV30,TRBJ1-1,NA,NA,CAWSIGQRRTEAFF,TGTGCCTGGAGTATCGGGCAGCGTAGGACTGAAGCTTTCTTT
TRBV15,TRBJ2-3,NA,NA,CATSRDRGDTQYF,TGTGCCACCAGCAGAGATCGCGGAGATACGCAGTATTTT
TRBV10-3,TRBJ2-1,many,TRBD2,CAISEPRLAGGNEQFF,TGTGCCATCAGTGAACCTCGACTAGCGGGGGGGAATGAGCAGTTCTTC
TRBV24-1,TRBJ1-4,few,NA,CATSDGVIEKLFF,TGTGCCACCAGTGACGGCGTTATAGAAAAACTGTTTTTT
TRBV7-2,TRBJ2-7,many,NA,CASSDNWGSYEQYF,TGTGCCAGCAGCGATAATTGGGGCAGCTACGAGCAGTACTTC